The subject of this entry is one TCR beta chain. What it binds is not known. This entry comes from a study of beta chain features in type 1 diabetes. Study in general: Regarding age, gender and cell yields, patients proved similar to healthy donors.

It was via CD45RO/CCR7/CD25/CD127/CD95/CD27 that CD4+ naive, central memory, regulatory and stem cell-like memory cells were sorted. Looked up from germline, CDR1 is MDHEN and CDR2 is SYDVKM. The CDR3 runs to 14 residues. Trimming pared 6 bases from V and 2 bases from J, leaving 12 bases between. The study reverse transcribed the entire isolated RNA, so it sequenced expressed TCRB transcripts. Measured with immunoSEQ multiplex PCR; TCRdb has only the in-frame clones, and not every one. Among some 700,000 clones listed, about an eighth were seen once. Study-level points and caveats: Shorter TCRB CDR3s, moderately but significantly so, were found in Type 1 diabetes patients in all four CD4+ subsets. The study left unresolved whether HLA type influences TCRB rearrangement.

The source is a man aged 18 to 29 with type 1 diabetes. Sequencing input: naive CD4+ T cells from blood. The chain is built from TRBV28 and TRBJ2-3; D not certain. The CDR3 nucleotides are TGTGCCAGCAGCACCGGTGGTGCCACAGATACGCAGTATTTT. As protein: CASSTGGATDTQYF.